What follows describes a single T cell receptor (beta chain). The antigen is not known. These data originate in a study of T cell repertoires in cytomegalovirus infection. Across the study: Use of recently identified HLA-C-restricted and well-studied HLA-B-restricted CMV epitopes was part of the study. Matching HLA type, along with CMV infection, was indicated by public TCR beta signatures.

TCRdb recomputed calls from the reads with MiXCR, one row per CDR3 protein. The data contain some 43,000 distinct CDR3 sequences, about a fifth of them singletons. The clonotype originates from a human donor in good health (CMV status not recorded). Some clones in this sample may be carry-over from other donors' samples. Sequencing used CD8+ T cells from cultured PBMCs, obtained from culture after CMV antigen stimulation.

The CDR3 bases are TGTGCCAGCAGTTTCCCTACTAGCGGGAAGTCCTTTTCCTACGAGCAGTACTTC. Encoded protein: CASSFPTSGKSFSYEQYF. This chain joins TRBV6-2 or TRBV6-3 and TRBJ2-7, with TRBD2 identical over 10 bases. Trimming cost V 4 bases and J 1 base; bases outside gene matches: 13. The CDR3 loop spans 18 amino acids. Looked up from germline, CDR1 is MNHEY and CDR2 is SVGEGT.